The 17 T cell receptor beta chains below come from one sample, sequenced in a study of T-cell memory formation after mild COVID-19. MiXCR was run by TCRdb on the 5' RACE reads, yielding one entry per CDR3 protein. The sample has roughly 310,000 distinct CDR3 sequences, about a sixth seen once; the top ten hold approximately 20%. Sequencing was performed on PBMCs or a T cell subset sorted from them (not recorded which). These receptors all come from a man aged 18 to 35 who had mild COVID-19 (a few samples of this study predate the infection). Cell type and time point are not known.

The chain is built from TRBV28 and TRBJ1-1, with 7 bases aligning to TRBD1. The germline gives CDR1 MDHEN, CDR2 SYDVKM. The CDR3 is made up of 14 amino acids. V shed 5 bases and J 4 bases; nucleotides not matched to a gene: 7. The CDR3 spells CASSTRTGSTEAFF. CDR3 DNA sequence: TGTGCCAGCAGTACCCGGACAGGAAGCACTGAAGCTTTCTTT. The full variable domain, rest sourced from reference TRBV28 and TRBJ1-1, is DVKVTQSSRYLVKRTGEKVFLECVQDMDHENMFWYRQDPGLGLRLIYFSYDVKMKEKGDIPEGYSVSREKKERFSLILESASTNQTSMYLCASSTRTGSTEAFFGQGTRLTVV.

This clonotype occurred once. The V and J genes are TRBV4-3 and TRBJ2-2, with D unclear. The ends were cut back, 0 bases at V and 6 bases at J, with 8 bases in the middle. This CDR3 region has 14 residues. Germline-derived CDR1 and CDR2 are LGHNA and YSLEER. The CDR3 DNA follows: TGCGCCAGCAGCCAAGATAGGCCCCCCGGGGAGCTGTTTTTT. It translates to CASSQDRPPGELFF.

The V call is TRBV5-1, the J call TRBJ2-1; 10 nucleotides match TRBD2. This CDR3 has 14 amino acids. The ends lost 4 bases at V and 7 bases at J; junction bases unmatched: 5. CDR1 is SGHRS, CDR2 YFSETQ, per germline. In nucleotides, the CDR3 is TGCGCCAGCAGCCTGGGACTAGCGCGGAATGAGCAGTTCTTC. Its translation is CASSLGLARNEQFF.

The rearrangement joins TRBV4-3 to TRBJ2-4; D perhaps matches TRBD2 (6 bases). The CDR3 runs to 15 residues. V was pared by 1 base and J by 4 bases, with 11 bases between. Germline-derived CDR1 and CDR2 are LGHNA and YSLEER. DNA of the CDR3: TGCGCCAGCAGCCAAGTGTCCAGCGGGAAAAACATTCAGTACTTC. It codes for CASSQVSSGKNIQYF.

There are a few counts of this clonotype. V usage is TRBV20-1 and J usage is TRBJ2-5; either TRBD1 or TRBD2 may supply D (5 bases each). Germline-derived CDR1 and CDR2 are DFQATT and SNEGSKA (reference sequence). The germline V and J ends were trimmed by 6 bases and 4 bases, with 18 bases remaining between them. The CDR3 runs to 14 residues. The CDR3 protein is CSARGPSVLETQYF. CDR3 bases: TGCAGTGCCCGGGGACCGTCAGTGTTAGAGACCCAGTACTTC.

CDR3 nucleotides: TGTGCCAGCAGCTTAGCGTCTTCCGGGGGGGCGTATGGCTACACCTTC. Residues: CASSLASSGGAYGYTF. The chain joins TRBV7-8 to TRBJ1-2; tentative D call: TRBD1 (6 bases). Trimming removed 0 bases at V and 5 bases at J, with 16 bases between. CDR3 length: 16 amino acids. Germline V gene lookup returns CDR1 SGHVS and CDR2 FQNEAQ.

This clonotype was found a few times. The rearrangement uses TRBV6-1 and TRBJ1-2; D is undetermined. This CDR3 is 15 amino acids long. Germline CDR1 and CDR2: MNHNS and SASEGT. With 0 bases removed from V and 4 bases from J, the gap between germline ends came to 12 bases. The DNA of the CDR3 is TGTGCCAGCAGTGAAGCATCGGGAAAAGGCTATGGCTACACCTTC. Protein sequence: CASSEASGKGYGYTF.

This chain joins TRBV23-1 and TRBJ2-2, with 7 bases identical to TRBD1. TRBV23-1 is an ORF, and what it does is uncertain. The CDR3 runs to 13 residues. The trim removed 9 bases at V and 4 bases at J, leaving 5 bases unmatched. The CDR3, as DNA: TGCGCCAGTACTCAGGGGGTCACCGGGGAGCTGTTTTTT. Translating it yields CASTQGVTGELFF.

This clonotype was counted between two and nine times. This chain links TRBV27 with TRBJ1-5; TRBD1 agrees at 11 bases. The CDR3 is 15 amino acids. Germline V lookup: CDR1 MNHEY, CDR2 SMNVEV (reference sequence). Germline trimming cut 4 bases from V and 7 bases from J; bases unmatched to any gene: 6. The CDR3 is CASSSGTGGKQPQHF. Written as DNA, the CDR3 is TGTGCCAGCAGTTCCGGGACAGGGGGAAAGCAGCCCCAGCATTTT.

The chain uses TRBV7-2 and TRBJ1-2; no definite D call. Germline V gives CDR1 SGHTA, CDR2 FQGNSA. The CDR3 has 13 residues. The V end lost 4 bases, the J end lost 4 bases, and 10 bases lay between the germline ends. CDR3 nucleotide sequence: TGTGCCAGCAGCTCTGGGAGCGGCTATGGCTACACCTTC. Translating gives CASSSGSGYGYTF.

The chain has TRBV21-1 and TRBJ2-7. TRBV21-1 is flagged as a pseudogene. This CDR3 contains 14 residues. The CDR3 sequence is CASRHADRFYEQYV. The CDR3 nucleotides read TGTGCCAGCAGGCATGCGGACCGATTCTACGAGCAGTACGTC.

This clonotype was detected only a few times. The chain joins TRBV5-6 to TRBJ1-4; the D is unclear. This CDR3 comprises 14 residues. From germline, CDR1 is SGHDT and CDR2 YYEEEE. V gave up 1 base and J gave up 1 base, with 5 bases separating them. CDR3 amino acids: CASSLRRTNEKLFF. The CDR3, as DNA: TGTGCCAGCAGCTTGCGCCGAACTAATGAAAAACTGTTTTTT.

The V and J genes are TRBV18 and TRBJ2-7; the D gene is possibly TRBD1 (7 bases). V lost 3 bases and J lost 4, with 16 bases in between. This CDR3 is built from 15 residues. Germline V gene lookup returns CDR1 KGHSH and CDR2 LQKENI. CDR3 nucleotides: TGTGCCAGCTCACCCACGTTTCAGGGGGGATACGAGCAGTACTTC. Protein product: CASSPTFQGGYEQYF.

This clonotype was seen more than once but under ten times. The rearrangement joins TRBV28 to TRBJ2-1; 10 bases are shared with TRBD1. Per germline, CDR1 MDHEN and CDR2 SYDVKM. The J segment lost 9 bases and the V segment lost 3 bases, leaving 14 bases of the junction unmatched. This CDR3 is built from 17 residues. The CDR3 DNA reads TGTGCCAGCAGTTTCCCCCCCGGGACAGGGGCGGGGAGTGAGCAGTTCTTC. It yields the protein CASSFPPGTGAGSEQFF.

The V call is TRBV12-3 or TRBV12-4, the J call TRBJ1-6; possible D gene TRBD1, 5 bases. Trimming removed 3 bases from V and 10 bases from J, with 13 bases in between. The CDR3 contains 14 residues. CDR3 DNA: TGTGCCAGCAGTTTGATGGGGGTTGAATCACCCCTCCACTTT. Translating it yields CASSLMGVESPLHF.

The rearrangement links TRBV3-1 to TRBJ1-1; the match to TRBD1 covers 10 bases. The CDR3 is 13 amino acids. With V trimmed by 3 bases and J by 11 bases, 6 bases remained unmatched. Germline CDR1 and CDR2: LGHDT and YNNKEL (reference sequence). The CDR3 sequence: CASSQGTGDGAFF. DNA of the CDR3: TGTGCCAGCAGCCAGGGGACAGGGGATGGCGCTTTCTTT.

The chain combines TRBV5-5 with TRBJ2-5; D gene ambiguous. Trimming removed 2 bases from V and 0 bases from J, with 5 bases in between. CDR3 length: 13 residues. Germline V gene data show CDR1 as SGHKS and CDR2 as YYEKEE (reference sequence). CDR3 nucleotide sequence: TGTGCCAGCAGCTTCAGGTACCAAGAGACCCAGTACTTC. Translated, it gives CASSFRYQETQYF.